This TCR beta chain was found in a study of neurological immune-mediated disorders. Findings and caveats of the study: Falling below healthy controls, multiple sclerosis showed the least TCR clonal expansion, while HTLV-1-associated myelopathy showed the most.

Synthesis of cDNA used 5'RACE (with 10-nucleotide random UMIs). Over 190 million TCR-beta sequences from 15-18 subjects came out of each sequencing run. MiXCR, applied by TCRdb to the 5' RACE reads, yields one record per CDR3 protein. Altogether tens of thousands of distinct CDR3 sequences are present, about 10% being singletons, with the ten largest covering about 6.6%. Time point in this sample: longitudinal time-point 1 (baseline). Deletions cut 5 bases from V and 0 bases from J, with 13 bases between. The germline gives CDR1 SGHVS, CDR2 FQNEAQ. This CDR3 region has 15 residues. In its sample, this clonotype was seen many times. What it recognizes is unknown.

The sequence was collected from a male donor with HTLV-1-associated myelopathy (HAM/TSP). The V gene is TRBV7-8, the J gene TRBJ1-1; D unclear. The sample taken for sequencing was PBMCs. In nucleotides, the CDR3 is TGTGCCAGCAGCATTGACGGATCTTTGAACACTGAAGCTTTCTTT. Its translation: CASSIDGSLNTEAFF. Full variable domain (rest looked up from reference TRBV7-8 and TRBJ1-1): GAGVSQSPRYKVAKRGQDVALRCDPISGHVSLFWYQQALGQGPEFLTYFQNEAQLDKSGLPSDRFFAERPEGSVSTLKIQRTQQEDSAVYLCASSIDGSLNTEAFFGQGTRLTVV.